Sequencing of this TCR beta chain was carried out in a study of human T cells and chemical hapten exposure. The wider study: Patch tests delivered 0.01% DPC to the upper back and were evaluated at 6 days.

Whole-study results and caveats: Counts of TCRs above 1 in 1000 frequency stayed unchanged with DPC sensitization.

This clonotype occurred many times. Its antigen is unknown. The CDR3 loop spans 16 amino acids. Per the germline V gene, CDR1 is SGHTA and CDR2 is FQGNSA. V dropped 1 base and J dropped 2; count of bases not matched to a gene: 4. Each CDR3 protein gets one entry after TCRdb re-called the RACE reads with MiXCR. The table includes 120,000 or so distinct CDR3 sequences, roughly 15% detected once. Time point indicated: patch test 1, 2 weeks after DPC sensitization. Treatment specified: therapeutic diphenylcyclopropenone sensitization with weekly scalp DPC. Whole blood, unfractionated, served as the material for total RNA extraction.

The chain combines TRBV7-2 with TRBJ2-7; 11 nucleotides align to TRBD2. The receptor comes from a man between 18 and 29 years old with alopecia areata. Some clones in this sample may be carry-over from other donors' samples. Sequencing was performed on whole blood, taken in connection with sensitization to the hapten diphenylcyclopropenone (DPC). The CDR3 loop is CASSLELAGGPYEQYF. The CDR3 DNA follows: TGTGCCAGCAGCTTAGAGCTAGCGGGGGGCCCCTACGAGCAGTACTTC.